This TCR beta chain was sequenced during a study of human CD8 memory T cell subsets. As regards this clonotype: Its matching antigen is unknown.

The CDR3 length is 13 residues. Study-level findings and limits: By Chao1 estimates, precursor exhausted T cells appeared less diverse than stem-like memory T cells.

Libraries for TCR beta were constructed using UMI-labeled 5' RACE. Original processing notes: In each TCR beta library, there were between 3,000 and 18,000 functional CDR3 beta clonotypes. TCRdb reprocessed the 5' RACE reads, with one entry per CDR3 protein and no DNA. The V and J calls shown here were made by TCRdb, not taken from the authors' results. Its table records 9,500 to 12,000 distinct CDR3 sequences. Enriched by negative magnetic separation, total CD8+ T cells were obtained. Total RNA was taken from around 160,000 sorted CD8+ T cells, in duplicate, per subset. The chain employs TRBV12-3 or TRBV12-4 and TRBJ2-7; checking the TCRdb D call of TRBD1 is not possible without DNA. Sequencing was carried out using CD8+ T cells from PBMCs. The receptor's source is a human donor in good health. The CDR3: CASSDSDSYEQYF.